This TCR beta chain was obtained from a study of T cells in localized non-small cell lung cancer. The CDR3 sequence is 15 residues long. V lost 4 bases, J lost 4 bases, and 16 bases lay in between. Germline CDR1 SGHVS, CDR2 FNYEAQ. Here immunoSEQ multiplex PCR was the method, and the copy in TCRdb shows in-frame clones only, minus some. The sample yields about 83,000 clones, 80% seen once. Sample: peripheral blood, taken before any cancer treatment. V usage is TRBV7-6 and J usage is TRBJ1-1, with D perhaps matching TRBD1 (6 bases). The sequence derives from an older female donor with stage I lung adenocarcinoma. The CDR3 spells CASSSGGGPITEAFF. The CDR3 nucleotides are TGTGCCAGCAGCTCTGGGGGGGGGCCGATCACTGAAGCTTTCTTT.